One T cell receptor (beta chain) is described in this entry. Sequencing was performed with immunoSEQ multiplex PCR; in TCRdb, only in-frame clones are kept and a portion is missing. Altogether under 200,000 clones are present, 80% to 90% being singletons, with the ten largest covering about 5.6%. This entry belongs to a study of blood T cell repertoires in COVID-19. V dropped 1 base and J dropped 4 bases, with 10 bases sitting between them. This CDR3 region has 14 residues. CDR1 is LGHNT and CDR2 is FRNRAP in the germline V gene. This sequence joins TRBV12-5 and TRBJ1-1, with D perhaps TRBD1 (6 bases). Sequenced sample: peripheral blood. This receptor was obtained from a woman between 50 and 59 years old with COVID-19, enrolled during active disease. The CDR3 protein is CASGLAGVTTEAFF. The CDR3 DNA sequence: TGTGCTAGTGGTTTGGCAGGGGTGACCACTGAAGCTTTCTTT.